These 25 T cell receptor beta chains were sequenced from one sample in a study of molecular identifiers for immune sequencing clone quantification. MiXCR, applied by TCRdb to the PCR reads, yields one record per CDR3 protein. This table holds about 640,000 distinct CDR3 sequences, just under 20% found once. Input material: naive CD8+ T cells from blood, with Jurkat cell RNA spiked in. As to subset: FACS-sorted CD8+CD4-CCR7+CD45RA+ naive T cells. These receptors were collected from a human donor in good health. Some libraries in this study had Jurkat cell RNA spiked in.

This clonotype was counted at least ten times. This sequence joins TRBV28 and TRBJ2-7; TRBD1 is a possible D gene (5 bases). The V and J ends lost 6 bases and 2 bases respectively, with 11 bases between them. CDR3 length: 13 amino acids. Germline loops: CDR1 MDHEN, CDR2 SYDVKM. CDR3 amino acids: CASRTGDPYEQYF. The CDR3 nucleotides are TGTGCCAGCAGAACAGGAGACCCCTACGAGCAGTACTTC.

The sample holds a few counts of this clonotype. The chain joins TRBV3-1 to TRBJ2-1; 10 positions match TRBD2. This CDR3 region has 17 residues. Trimming at V came to 0 bases and at J to 4 bases, leaving 6 bases not matched to a gene. The germline V gene has CDR1 LGHDT and CDR2 YNNKEL (reference sequence). The chain's CDR3 is CASSQDSRTSGYNEQFF. The CDR3 nucleotides read TGTGCCAGCAGCCAAGATTCCAGGACTAGCGGTTACAATGAGCAGTTCTTC.

This clonotype was found many times. CDR3 in DNA: TGTGCCAGCAGTTACGTCGGGGGCGAGCAGTACTTC. Amino acid sequence: CASSYVGGEQYF. V usage is TRBV6-2 or TRBV6-3 and J usage is TRBJ2-7; D is possibly TRBD2 (6 bases). The V end lost 2 bases, the J end lost 6 bases, and 8 bases lay between the germline ends. The CDR3 sequence is 12 residues long. The germline gives CDR1 MNHEY, CDR2 SVGEGT.

This clonotype has ten or more counts. CDR3 sequence (DNA): TGTGCCAGCAGCTTAGAAGGGGGTAGCAATCAGCCCCAGCATTTT. This translates into CASSLEGGSNQPQHF. The V gene is TRBV7-9, the J gene TRBJ1-5; TRBD1 is a possible D gene (6 bases). Trimming shortened V by 1 base and J by 0 bases, and 7 bases separated the two germline ends. The CDR3 sequence is 15 residues long. CDR1 SEHNR and CDR2 FQNEAQ come from the germline V gene (reference sequence).

This clonotype was picked up one time. The J gene is TRBJ2-3, the V gene TRBV19; D unresolved. Germline loops: CDR1 LNHDA, CDR2 SQIVND (reference sequence). Trimming pared 4 bases from V and 5 bases from J, leaving 13 bases between. This CDR3 region has 14 residues. Written as DNA, the CDR3 is TGTGCCAGTAGTACCGGCAGCCAGAGAGATACGCAGTATTTT. It specifies CASSTGSQRDTQYF.

This clonotype was counted ten times or more. The chain recombines TRBV4-3 with TRBJ2-5, with a tentative D call TRBD1 (5 bases). V was cut by 2 bases and J by 7 bases, with 17 bases left in between. CDR3 length: 15 residues. Per the germline V gene, CDR1 is LGHNA and CDR2 is YSLEER. The CDR3 nucleotides read TGCGCCAGCAGCCAATTACAGGCCGGACCAGGGACCCAGTACTTC. Translated: CASSQLQAGPGTQYF.

A note on this clonotype: It may be a read error: a sequence one base away is much more abundant. The chain has TRBV4-1 and TRBJ1-4; 7 bases are a match to TRBD1. This CDR3 contains 15 residues. Germline values: CDR1 MGHRA, CDR2 YSYEKL. The DNA for the CDR3 is TGCGCCAGCGGCCAAGATGACAGGGAGGAAGAAAAACTGTTTTTT. Protein sequence: CASGQDDREEEKLFF.

This clonotype was observed a handful of times. The V gene is TRBV28, the J gene TRBJ1-5; D perhaps matches TRBD1 (6 bases). The CDR3 totals 16 residues. CDR1 MDHEN and CDR2 SYDVKM come from the germline V gene. The V end lost 4 bases, the J end lost 1 base, and 14 bases lay between the germline ends. CDR3 loop: CASSSLGGYSNQPQHF. The CDR3 nucleotides are TGTGCCAGCAGTTCCCTAGGGGGATACAGCAATCAGCCCCAGCATTTT.

This clonotype appeared a few times. V gene TRBV19 combines with J gene TRBJ1-5; possibly TRBD1 for D (6 bases). The germline CDR1 and CDR2 sequences are LNHDA and SQIVND (reference sequence). The CDR3 has 15 residues. Trimming cost V 6 bases and J 6 bases, with 18 bases left between them. CDR3 coding DNA: TGTGCCAGTAGCCCTACGGGGGCCAGTAGTCAGCCCCAGCATTTT. Its protein product is CASSPTGASSQPQHF.

As to this clonotype: This could be a read error, since a much larger clone is one nucleotide away. The CDR3 reads CASSQDSVGRRGEKLFF. CDR3 sequence (DNA): TGCGCCAGCAGCCAAGATTCGGTCGGCAGGAGGGGGGAAAAACTGTTTTTT. This chain joins TRBV4-3 and TRBJ1-4; tentatively, D is TRBD1 (6 bases). Trimming left V 0 bases short and J 8 bases short, with 19 bases between. The CDR3 is made up of 17 amino acids. Germline V CDR1 and CDR2: LGHNA, YSLEER.

This clonotype was seen just once. A much larger clone sits a single nucleotide away, making a read error possible. The chain is built from TRBV12-3 or TRBV12-4 and TRBJ2-7; no clear D gene. This CDR3 contains 10 residues. Deletions cut 11 bases from V and 4 bases from J, with 9 bases between. CDR3 protein: CAGMRYEQYF. CDR3 DNA sequence: TGTGCCGGAATGAGATACGAGCAGTACTTC.

This clonotype was seen at least ten times. The chain is built from TRBV9 and TRBJ2-2; the D is unclear. This CDR3 region has 18 residues. V lost 2 bases and J lost 1, with 18 bases in between. Germline values: CDR1 SGDLS, CDR2 YYNGEE. The CDR3 spells CASSVASDAPRNTGELFF. The CDR3 bases are TGTGCCAGCAGCGTGGCATCGGACGCCCCCAGGAACACCGGGGAGCTGTTTTTT.

This clonotype was observed at least ten times. The chain employs TRBV5-1 and TRBJ2-7; D gene uncertain. Looked up from germline, CDR1 is SGHRS and CDR2 is YFSETQ. Trimming pared 2 bases from V and 3 bases from J, leaving 9 bases between. The CDR3 runs to 13 residues. The CDR3 sequence: CASSFTENYEQYF. DNA for the CDR3: TGCGCCAGCAGCTTTACGGAGAACTACGAGCAGTACTTC.

This clonotype has a count of ten or more. The rearrangement uses TRBV27 and TRBJ1-1; 7 bases fit TRBD1. Germline-derived CDR1 and CDR2 are MNHEY and SMNVEV (reference sequence). The CDR3 is made up of 15 amino acids. The V and J ends lost 1 base and 3 bases, in that order; junction bases with no gene match: 5. The CDR3 protein is CASSLWKGAHTEAFF. The CDR3 nucleotides read TGTGCCAGCAGTTTATGGAAGGGGGCGCACACTGAAGCTTTCTTT.

The table lists this clonotype with many counts. This rearrangement joins TRBV4-3 to TRBJ1-6; 10 positions agree with TRBD1. The ends lost 0 bases at V and 2 bases at J; junction bases unmatched: 10. The CDR3 runs to 20 residues. Germline assignment: CDR1 LGHNA and CDR2 YSLEER. The CDR3 coding sequence is TGCGCCAGCAGCCAAGATGTAGGGACAGGGGAGTGGGCCTATAATTCACCCCTCCACTTT. It is translated as CASSQDVGTGEWAYNSPLHF.

Comments on this clonotype: With a much larger clone just one base away, this may be a read error. CDR3 protein: CASSTRTAGLDYNEQFF. CDR3 bases: TGTGCCAGCAGCACCCGCACCGCGGGACTAGATTACAATGAGCAGTTCTTC. V usage is TRBV5-5 and J usage is TRBJ2-1, with 8 bases identical to TRBD2. Germline trimming cut 4 bases from V and 4 bases from J; bases unmatched to any gene: 13. CDR1 is SGHKS, CDR2 YYEKEE, per germline (reference sequence). CDR3 length: 17 residues.

About this clonotype itself: The CDR3 does not close with the conserved phenylalanine or tryptophan, likely indicating a read error. The genes are TRBV6-2 or TRBV6-3 and TRBJ2-1, with unresolved D. CDR3 length: 11 residues. Trimming removed 6 bases from V and 10 bases from J, with 10 bases in between. Looked up from germline, CDR1 is MNHEY and CDR2 is SVGEGT. CDR3 sequence: CASSTPWEQFL. The CDR3 region has the DNA TGTGCCAGCAGCACCCCCTGGGAGCAGTTCCTC.

This clonotype appeared many times. The gene calls are TRBV20-1 and TRBJ1-4, with 10 bases that match TRBD1. The germline gives CDR1 DFQATT, CDR2 SNEGSKA (reference sequence). This CDR3 region has 15 residues. Trimming cost V 6 bases and J 0 bases; bases outside gene matches: 4. CDR3 DNA sequence: TGCAGTGCGAAGGACAGGGGGTCAACTAATGAAAAACTGTTTTTT. It translates to CSAKDRGSTNEKLFF.

This clonotype was detected ten times or more. The rearrangement uses TRBV19 and TRBJ1-1, with D tentatively TRBD1 (6 bases). Between the trimmed V and J ends, which lost 4 bases and 4 bases, there was a span of 13 bases. This CDR3 contains 14 residues. Germline V CDR1 and CDR2: LNHDA, SQIVND (reference sequence). The CDR3 protein is CASSTQTGLTEAFF. CDR3 coding DNA: TGTGCCAGTAGTACCCAGACAGGCCTCACTGAAGCTTTCTTT.

In this sample, this clonotype turned up many times. The chain has TRBV29-1 and TRBJ2-1; 11 bases map to TRBD2. CDR1 SQVTM and CDR2 ANQGSEA come from the germline V gene. The ends lost 6 bases at V and 0 bases at J; junction bases unmatched: 13. The CDR3 totals 18 residues. The CDR3: CSVDPGLAATSSYNEQFF. CDR3 DNA: TGCAGCGTAGACCCGGGACTAGCGGCAACCAGCTCCTACAATGAGCAGTTCTTC.

As regards this clonotype: A much bigger clone sits one base away, suggesting this may be a read error. This chain uses TRBV7-6 with TRBJ2-1; TRBD1 might be the D (5 bases). Germline CDR1 is SGHVS and CDR2 is FNYEAQ. Trimming cost V 6 bases and J 4 bases, with 13 bases left between them. The CDR3 loop spans 14 amino acids. The CDR3 sequence: CASRYQGSYNEQFF. As DNA, the CDR3 is TGTGCCAGCAGGTACCAGGGAAGTTACAATGAGCAGTTCTTC.

This clonotype came up a few times. The chain is built from TRBV7-9 and TRBJ2-5, with D tentatively TRBD1 (6 bases). The V gene's germline CDR1 is SEHNR and CDR2 FQNEAQ (reference sequence). V was cut by 4 bases and J by 2 bases, with 8 bases left in between. The length of the CDR3 is 13 residues. The CDR3 nucleotides read TGTGCCAGCAGCTATGACAGGCAAGAGACCCAGTACTTC. Translated, it gives CASSYDRQETQYF.

This clonotype came up a few times. Relative to the germline gene, one junction end is altered; a read error may explain this. The chain has TRBV30 and TRBJ1-4, with unresolved D. From germline, CDR1 is GTSNPN and CDR2 SVGIG (reference sequence). The CDR3 runs 13 residues. The CDR3 spells CARSHATNEKLFF. CDR3 nucleotides: TGTGCCCGGAGCCATGCAACTAATGAAAAACTGTTTTTT.

Details on this clonotype: A much bigger clone sits one base away, suggesting this may be a read error. The chain employs TRBV12-3 or TRBV12-4 and TRBJ2-4; 11 bases line up with TRBD1. V lost 11 bases, J lost 2 bases, and 11 bases stayed unmatched. This CDR3 region has 16 residues. CDR3 protein: CAGTWTGGETKNIQYF. For the CDR3, the DNA is TGTGCCGGCACCTGGACAGGGGGCGAGACCAAAAACATTCAGTACTTC.

This clonotype was recorded at least ten times. At one end the junction does not follow the germline gene, possibly because of a read error. This rearrangement joins TRBV7-9 to TRBJ2-2; 10 nucleotides match TRBD2. The CDR3 runs to 16 residues. The V gene's germline CDR1 is SEHNR and CDR2 FQNEAQ (reference sequence). The CDR3 sequence is CASSLAPSGGGGELFF. In nucleotides, the CDR3 is TGTGCCAGCAGCCTAGCCCCTAGCGGGGGAGGCGGGGAGCTGTTTTTT.